This T cell receptor beta chain emerged from a study of T cell changes during pregnancy in multiple sclerosis. This table comes from immunoSEQ multiplex PCR, and its TCRdb copy is limited to in-frame clones, with some not included. The top ten clones hold 2% to 3% of a sample with about 98,000 clones, under 95% of them seen once. There are 17 residues in the CDR3. Looked up from germline, CDR1 is MGHDK and CDR2 is SYGVNS. The ends lost 3 bases at V and 5 bases at J; junction bases unmatched: 14. The chain recombines TRBV25-1 with TRBJ2-3, with TRBD2 matching 7 bases. The TCR was taken from a female donor in good health, enrolled as a control in a pregnancy study. Specimen: peripheral blood, collected after pregnancy. CDR3 DNA: TGTGCCAGCAGTGAGGCATTGAGAGCGGGGATGGGAGATACGCAGTATTTT. Translation gives CASSEALRAGMGDTQYF.